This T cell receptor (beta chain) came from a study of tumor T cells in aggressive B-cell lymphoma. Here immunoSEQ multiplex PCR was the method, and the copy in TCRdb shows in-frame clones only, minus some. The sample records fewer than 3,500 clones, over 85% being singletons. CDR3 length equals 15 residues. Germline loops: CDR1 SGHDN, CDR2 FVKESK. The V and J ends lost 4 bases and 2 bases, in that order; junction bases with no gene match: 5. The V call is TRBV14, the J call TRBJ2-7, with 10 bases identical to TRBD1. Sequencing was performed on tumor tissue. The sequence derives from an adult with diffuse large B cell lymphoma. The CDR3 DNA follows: TGTGCCAGCAGCCCTTGGACAGGGGGGACCTACGAGCAGTACTTC. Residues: CASSPWTGGTYEQYF.